This TCR beta chain was documented in a study of patients and donors after allogeneic stem cell transplantation. TCRdb reprocessed the RT-PCR reads via MiXCR and lists one record per CDR3 protein. The top ten hold about 33% of the sample, which has approximately 200,000 distinct CDR3 sequences, around two fifths seen once. The CDR3 has 13 amino acids. Germline V CDR1 and CDR2: DFQATT, SNEGSKA (reference sequence). V lost 4 bases to trimming and J lost 2 bases; unmatched junction nucleotides: 3. The sequenced sample was blood, either unsorted or a sorted T cell fraction (not recorded which). This sequence joins TRBV20-1 and TRBJ2-3, with TRBD2 matching over 7 bases. The receptor was isolated from a human donor who was either an allogeneic HSCT recipient or a stem cell or donor lymphocyte infusion donor (not recorded which). It is not recorded whose cells these are; they may come from a transplant donor. The CDR3 spells CSATSGDTDTQYF. The CDR3 DNA reads as TGCAGTGCTACTAGCGGAGACACAGATACGCAGTATTTT.